These T cell receptor beta chains were read from a single sample in a study of cytomegalovirus exposure and HLA in healthy donors. Data came from immunoSEQ multiplex PCR; TCRdb stores just in-frame clones and leaves some out. There are about 150,000 clones in the sample; approximately 93% occur only once, and about 0.7% lies in the top ten. Sequenced: PBMCs. The receptors shown here come from a man between 18 and 29 years old in good health and CMV-seronegative. CDR3s include the opening cysteine and the closing phenylalanine or tryptophan. A D gene is named only where the DNA matches it firmly. The size entry is marked missing in some rows and otherwise reads once, few, many or a size class.

NA | TRBJ2-1 | TRBD2 | TRBV7-2 | TGTGCCAGCAGCGGGGACTACACCTACAATGAGCAGTTCTTC | CASSGDYTYNEQFF
NA | TRBJ2-7 | NA | TRBV18 | TGTGCCAGCTCCAAGGACGGGAGCTCCTACGAGCAGTACTTC | CASSKDGSSYEQYF
once | TRBJ2-3 | TRBD2 | TRBV11-2 | TGTGCCAGCAGCTCCCCGAGGGTAGCGGGAACAGTGACAGATACGCAGTATTTT | CASSSPRVAGTVTDTQYF
NA | TRBJ2-1 | TRBD2 | TRBV11-2 | TGTGCCAGCAGCTCGGGGGCGGGAGGGCCCAATGAGCAGTTCTTC | CASSSGAGGPNEQFF
NA | TRBJ2-3 | TRBD2 | TRBV29-1 | TGCAGCGTTTCCCATAGCGGGGGGCACACAGATACGCAGTATTTT | CSVSHSGGHTDTQYF
NA | TRBJ2-3 | NA | TRBV10-3 | TGTGCCATCAGTGTTAAAGGGGAAGGCACAGATACGCAGTATTTT | CAISVKGEGTDTQYF
NA | TRBJ2-7 | NA | TRBV19 | TGTGCCAGTAGTGCCCAGGGTTCCTACGAGCAGTACTTC | CASSAQGSYEQYF
NA | TRBJ2-2 | TRBD1 | TRBV7-9 | TGTGCCAGCAGACACTCCCCCGAGACAGGGATGAACACCGGGGAGCTGTTTTTT | CASRHSPETGMNTGELFF
once | TRBJ1-2 | TRBD1 | TRBV5-4 | TGTGCCAGCAGCGAAAAGACAGGGCCCCCCACTAACTATGGCTACACCTTC | CASSEKTGPPTNYGYTF
NA | TRBJ2-5 | NA | TRBV6-6 | TGTGCCAGCAGTTACGGGGGGAGCCAAGAGACCCAGTACTTC | CASSYGGSQETQYF
few | TRBJ2-7 | NA | TRBV14 | TGTGCCAGCAGCCAGGGGGCTGGGGTTGAGCAGTACTTC | CASSQGAGVEQYF
NA | TRBJ1-2 | NA | TRBV6-6 | TGTGCCAGCAGAAAATGGGACACCCTCTTTGGCTACACCTTC | CASRKWDTLFGYTF
few | TRBJ1-1 | TRBD1 | TRBV5-1 | TGCGCCAGCAGCTTGGGACAGGGGTATCACACTGAAGCTTTCTTT | CASSLGQGYHTEAFF
NA | TRBJ2-7 | TRBD1 | TRBV15 | TGTGCCACCAGCAGAGGGAACAGGGGTGAACAGTACTTC | CATSRGNRGEQYF
NA | TRBJ1-2 | NA | TRBV18 | TGTGCCAGCTCTCCCCCCTTCCAGGGGCGAGGCTATGGCTACACCTTC | CASSPPFQGRGYGYTF
NA | TRBJ1-2 | NA | TRBV29-1 | TGCAGCGTTGTGGGAGGGTTCAGGCAGGCCTCGAGCTATGGCTACACCTTC | CSVVGGFRQASSYGYTF
NA | TRBJ2-5 | TRBD1 | TRBV5-1 | TGCGCCAGCAGCTTGGGACAGGGTATCGAGGAGACCCAGTACTTC | CASSLGQGIEETQYF
NA | TRBJ2-3 | TRBD2 | TRBV2 | TGTGCCAGCAGTGAAGATGGTACTAGCGGGGGCACAGATACGCAGTATTTT | CASSEDGTSGGTDTQYF
NA | TRBJ1-1 | TRBD1 | TRBV6-5 | TGTGCCAGCAGTTCTACAGGGGTGAACACTGAAGCTTTCTTT | CASSSTGVNTEAFF
NA | TRBJ1-1 | NA | TRBV5-4 | TGTGCCAGCAGCTTGGCAGCAGGGCCGAACACTGAAGCTTTCTTT | CASSLAAGPNTEAFF
NA | TRBJ1-6 | TRBD1 | TRBV30 | TGTGCCTGGTTTCCAGGGGGAAATTCACCCCTCCACTTT | CAWFPGGNSPLHF
NA | TRBJ2-3 | TRBD2 | TRBV4-1 | TGCGCCAGCAGCCACCTTGGGGGGGGTAGGACAGATACGCAGTATTTT | CASSHLGGGRTDTQYF
NA | TRBJ1-6 | NA | TRBV5-5 | TGTGCCAGCAGCTTGTATCCGTTATCTAATTCACCCCTCCACTTT | CASSLYPLSNSPLHF
NA | TRBJ2-7 | NA | TRBV18 | TGTGCCAGCTCCCAAGCACCAGGGGTTGGTTACGAGCAGTACTTC | CASSQAPGVGYEQYF
NA | TRBJ2-2 | NA | TRBV5-4 | TGTGCCAGCAGCTTGGTATCAGGGGTGCTCACCGGGGAGCTGTTTTTT | CASSLVSGVLTGELFF
NA | TRBJ2-5 | NA | TRBV5-8 | TGTGCCAGCAGCTGGGGACTCAAAGAGACCCAGTACTTC | CASSWGLKETQYF
NA | TRBJ2-3 | TRBD2 | TRBV25-1 | TGTGCCAGCAGTATAGCGGGCACATCGTGGGATACGCAGTATTTT | CASSIAGTSWDTQYF